These T cell receptor beta chains were read from a single sample in a study of monozygotic twins with inflammatory bowel disease. Following a re-call of the 5' RACE reads, TCRdb has one entry per CDR3 protein and lacks DNA. In all, the sample yields some 440,000 distinct CDR3 sequences. Input material: blood. These TCRs come from a human donor with ulcerative colitis or Crohn's disease, or a healthy co-twin of an affected twin (not recorded which). Each CDR3 is given with its conserved first and last residue.

>TRBV18|TRBJ2-2
CASSPSGGLAGELFF
>TRBV6-5|TRBJ1-1
CASSSDPDGYPDTEAFF
>TRBV20-1|TRBJ2-7
CSARGVPSTYEQYF
>TRBV15|TRBJ1-3
CATSSPHSGNTIYF
>TRBV12-3/TRBV12-4|TRBJ2-2
CASSPAVGLYTGELFF
>TRBV10-3|TRBJ2-1
CAISESGLAGNNEQFF
>TRBV29-1|TRBJ2-3
CSVEDPGTDTQYF
>TRBV7-2|TRBJ2-1
CASSLVLAGVGEQFF
>TRBV7-9|TRBJ1-2
CASSSRAARGDGYTF
>TRBV5-6|TRBJ1-3
CASSLAGQVHTIYF
>TRBV7-9|TRBJ2-3
CASSFTSGLTDTQYF
>TRBV18|TRBJ1-1
CASSPRTHNDRGEAFF
>TRBV11-2|TRBJ2-3
CASSLGLANTDTQYF
>TRBV3-1|TRBJ2-3
CASSRVSAGAPDF
>TRBV7-3|TRBJ2-1
CASSLPAGGYNEQFF
>TRBV20-1|TRBJ1-5
CSATRDSNQPQHF
>TRBV12-3/TRBV12-4|TRBJ2-1
CASSFVTGVDEQFF
>TRBV4-3|TRBJ2-7
CASSQEGPSGAYEQYF
>TRBV11-2|TRBJ2-7
CASSLGFVSSYEQYF
>TRBV27|TRBJ2-1
CASRSVGYEQFF
>TRBV7-9|TRBJ2-2
CASSLRPGENTGELFF
>TRBV9|TRBJ2-7
CASSVIGGARIHEQYF
>TRBV10-3|TRBJ2-7
CAISGGPSENYEQYF
>TRBV6-2/TRBV6-3|TRBJ1-1
CASSPYAGREGDMNTEAFF
>TRBV19|TRBJ2-3
CASSHGRPDSIDTQYF
>TRBV28|TRBJ1-1
CASSFILTGEAFF
>TRBV7-2|TRBJ2-1
CASSLGLQVPEQFF
>TRBV3-1|TRBJ2-4
CASSPGGPAKNIQYF
>TRBV18|TRBJ1-2
CASSPRQSSYTF
>TRBV6-5|TRBJ2-3
CASSYSKVEGTQYF
>TRBV5-6|TRBJ2-5
CASSGAPGQEETQYF
>TRBV25-1|TRBJ1-1
CASSETMNTEAFF
>TRBV5-1|TRBJ2-2
CASSLLGQQTGELFF
>TRBV18|TRBJ2-1
CASSPGQGYTEQFF
>TRBV5-5|TRBJ1-1
CASSLVVTKNTEAFF
>TRBV14|TRBJ1-1
CASSQKTEAFF
>TRBV7-9|TRBJ1-2
CASSFMWRTGPNYGYTF
>TRBV4-2|TRBJ1-4
CASSQSAGPEKLFF
>TRBV5-4|TRBJ1-2
CASSPDQTNYGYTF
>TRBV20-1|TRBJ1-1
CSARDRGWNTEAFF
>TRBV6-4|TRBJ2-4
CASSDSWGLLAGGSQINF
>TRBV19|TRBJ2-7
CASSFQQGYEQYF
>TRBV6-5|TRBJ2-2
CASSLLPTSAGELFF
>TRBV7-2|TRBJ1-6
CASSVDRGITLHF
>TRBV30|TRBJ1-5
CAWSVQKDPNQPQHF
>TRBV7-3|TRBJ2-3
CASSLDGGDTDTQYF
>TRBV6-5|TRBJ1-2
CASSYFRSWGYTF
>TRBV11-3|TRBJ1-1
CASSFARRTFF
>TRBV7-3|TRBJ2-3
CASSLMSGTGADTQYF
>TRBV20-1|TRBJ1-6
CSARVGRDYSYNSPLHF
>TRBV28|TRBJ2-1
CASSLKLAGGRSEQFF
>TRBV10-3|TRBJ2-3
CAISESSQDTDTQYF
>TRBV12-3/TRBV12-4|TRBJ2-3
CASSLIPGREGSSTQYF